A single sample gave rise to the 22 T cell receptor beta chains below, sequenced in a study of T cells in tuberculosis. The time point was: new active TB diagnosis, blood taken before or within 7 days of starting treatment. Libraries were prepared by immunoSEQ multiplex PCR; TCRdb keeps only in-frame clonotypes and omits some of them. Here the sample spans about 40,000 clones, 94% being singletons. This specimen was PBMCs, taken at tuberculosis diagnosis. These receptors came from an adult with tuberculosis.

The genes are TRBV10-3 and TRBJ1-5, with a weak D call TRBD1 (5 bases). Germline-derived CDR1 and CDR2 are ENHRY and SYGVKD. V lost 3 bases, J lost 7 bases, and 13 bases lay in between. This CDR3 region has 14 residues. For the CDR3, the DNA is TGTGCCATCAGTGACGGGCAGGGCCGCCAGCCCCAGCATTTT. Its protein is CAISDGQGRQPQHF.

The chain links TRBV7-8 to TRBJ1-1, with D possibly being TRBD1 (5 bases). CDR3 length equals 17 residues. Trimming removed 4 bases at V and 1 base at J, with 19 bases between. The germline CDR1 and CDR2 sequences are SGHVS and FQNEAQ. The CDR3 reads CASSSGWGSLGNTEAFF. The DNA for the CDR3 is TGTGCCAGCAGCTCAGGGTGGGGCAGCCTGGGGAACACTGAAGCTTTCTTT.

The chain joins TRBV5-1 to TRBJ2-1; 9 nucleotides line up with TRBD2. J was trimmed by 8 bases and V by 3 bases; bases with no gene match: 9. In germline, CDR1 is SGHRS, CDR2 YFSETQ. CDR3 length: 15 residues. This CDR3 is CASSSWTSDVYEQFF. In DNA form, the CDR3 reads TGCGCCAGCAGCTCCTGGACTAGCGATGTCTATGAGCAGTTCTTC.

The chain couples TRBV5-4 to TRBJ1-2; maybe TRBD1 (6 bases). The germline V and J ends were trimmed by 6 bases and 8 bases, with 23 bases remaining between them. This CDR3 comprises 15 residues. CDR1 SGHNT and CDR2 YYREEE come from the germline V gene (reference sequence). Here the CDR3 reads CASNLGSERGGGYTF. DNA of the CDR3: TGTGCCAGCAATCTGGGCTCGGAGCGAGGGGGAGGCTACACCTTC.

This rearrangement joins TRBV28 to TRBJ1-1; weak D call: TRBD1 (5 bases). Germline CDR1 and CDR2: MDHEN and SYDVKM. The CDR3 totals 15 residues. V lost 1 base to trimming and J lost 5 bases, with 14 bases between them. CDR3 amino acids: CASSLLGSGQTEAFF. In DNA, the CDR3 is TGTGCCAGCAGTTTATTGGGGTCAGGGCAGACTGAAGCTTTCTTT. The whole variable domain, remainder taken from reference TRBV28 and TRBJ1-1, is DVKVTQSSRYLVKRTGEKVFLECVQDMDHENMFWYRQDPGLGLRLIYFSYDVKMKEKGDIPEGYSVSREKKERFSLILESASTNQTSMYLCASSLLGSGQTEAFFGQGTRLTVV.

The rearrangement links TRBV11-3 to TRBJ2-7, with 9 bases matching TRBD1. With V trimmed by 8 bases and J by 4 bases, 6 bases remained unmatched. The CDR3 sequence is 13 residues long. Germline CDR1 SGHNT, CDR2 YENEEA. The CDR3 reads CASGGQGSYEQYF. The CDR3 DNA follows: TGTGCCAGCGGAGGACAGGGGTCTTACGAGCAGTACTTC.

The rearrangement joins TRBV5-4 to TRBJ2-3, with D unresolved. The V gene lost 1 base and the J gene lost 0 bases, with 18 bases spanning the gap. CDR1 SGHNT and CDR2 YYREEE come from the germline V gene (reference sequence). The CDR3 length is 18 residues. CDR3 region: CASSLSRNWVTSTDTQYF. The CDR3 nucleotides are TGTGCCAGCAGCTTGTCGAGGAATTGGGTGACTAGCACAGATACGCAGTATTTT.

The chain uses TRBV11-2 and TRBJ2-2, with unresolved D. Germline CDR1 SGHAT, CDR2 FQNNGV. The CDR3 runs 17 residues. V lost 0 bases and J lost 4, with 15 bases in between. CDR3 loop: CASSLDLKTVGTGELFF. The CDR3 coding sequence is TGTGCCAGCAGCTTAGATCTTAAAACAGTCGGCACCGGGGAGCTGTTTTTT.

The chain carries TRBV27 and TRBJ1-2; 10 bases line up with TRBD1. This CDR3 is built from 15 residues. The germline V gene has CDR1 MNHEY and CDR2 SMNVEV (reference sequence). V shed 4 bases, J shed 4 bases, and the junction held 6 bases outside the gene matches. CDR3 protein: CASSSRDRGFYGYTF. The CDR3 region has the DNA TGTGCCAGCAGTTCCCGGGACAGGGGCTTCTATGGCTACACCTTC.

The chain couples TRBV15 to TRBJ1-1, with TRBD1 identical over 8 bases. The V segment lost 7 bases and the J segment 0 bases; nucleotides outside the gene matches: 7. The germline gives CDR1 LNHNV, CDR2 YYDKDF (reference sequence). This CDR3 contains 15 residues. The CDR3 loop is CATTQRQGMNTEAFF. DNA for the CDR3: TGTGCCACCACCCAAAGACAGGGGATGAACACTGAAGCTTTCTTT.

V usage is TRBV19 and J usage is TRBJ2-7, with 9 bases identical to TRBD1. Losses at the gene ends were 4 bases for V and 2 bases for J; bases not matched to a gene: 9. Germline V gene data show CDR1 as LNHDA and CDR2 as SQIVND (reference sequence). The CDR3 is 16 residues long. The CDR3 sequence: CASSKHSGTGTYEQYF. CDR3 sequence (DNA): TGTGCCAGTAGTAAACACTCCGGGACAGGGACCTACGAGCAGTACTTC.

V is TRBV19 and J is TRBJ1-5; 8 bases are a match to TRBD1. The CDR3 loop spans 15 amino acids. Germline CDR1 is LNHDA and CDR2 is SQIVND (reference sequence). V shed 9 bases and J 1 base; nucleotides not matched to a gene: 8. CDR3 nucleotides: TGTGCCAGCTTAATCCAGGGGGCGAGCAATCAGCCCCAGCATTTT. It is translated as CASLIQGASNQPQHF.

This chain joins TRBV4-1 and TRBJ1-1; 7 nucleotides agree with TRBD1. CDR1 MGHRA and CDR2 YSYEKL come from the germline V gene. V lost 0 bases and J lost 2; bases outside the gene matches: 12. The CDR3 is made up of 18 amino acids. CDR3 bases: TGCGCCAGCAGCCAAGAGCCCCCCTCACAGGGGAGAAACACTGAAGCTTTCTTT. It specifies CASSQEPPSQGRNTEAFF.

V and J are TRBV20-1 and TRBJ2-7, with D unclear. Germline V gene data show CDR1 as DFQATT and CDR2 as SNEGSKA (reference sequence). The CDR3 covers 11 residues. The germline V and J ends were trimmed by 6 bases and 7 bases, with 13 bases remaining between them. CDR3 nucleotide sequence: TGCAGTGCGGAGCTTGTGGGTGAGCAGTACTTC. Amino acid sequence: CSAELVGEQYF.

The chain employs TRBV27 and TRBJ1-4, with 9 positions matching TRBD1. Trimming took 4 bases from V and 7 from J; bases not matched to a gene: 4. The CDR3 runs to 14 residues. CDR1 and CDR2 (germline): MNHEY, SMNVEV (reference sequence). CDR3 amino acids: CASSSDRGFEKLFF. The CDR3 nucleotides read TGTGCCAGCAGTTCGGACAGGGGTTTTGAAAAACTGTTTTTT.

In nucleotides, the CDR3 is TGTGCCAGTAGTATAGATCTAAGAAAGAACACTGAAGCTTTCTTT. This codes for CASSIDLRKNTEAFF. J is TRBJ1-1 and V is TRBV19; no reliable D call. This CDR3 has 15 amino acids. Trimming took off 0 bases at V and 1 base at J, with 9 bases between the two ends. Germline V gene sequence: CDR1 LNHDA, CDR2 SQIVND (reference sequence).

This clone occurred once. The chain uses TRBV18 and TRBJ2-7; D not certain. The CDR3 has 14 residues. Germline V gene lookup returns CDR1 KGHSH and CDR2 LQKENI. V lost 3 bases and J lost 2, with 11 bases in between. The CDR3 nucleotides read TGTGCCAGCTCACCTAAATCAGGCGCCTACGAGCAGTACTTC. Its translation is CASSPKSGAYEQYF.

The rearrangement links TRBV2 to TRBJ1-2; TRBD1 aligns across 8 bases. V lost 3 bases, J lost 6 bases, and 6 bases stayed unmatched. CDR1 SNHLY and CDR2 FYNNEI come from the germline V gene. The CDR3 is 14 residues long. CDR3 sequence reads: CASSEQGAKDGYTF. CDR3 sequence (DNA): TGTGCCAGCAGTGAGCAGGGGGCGAAAGATGGCTACACCTTC.

The chain carries TRBV29-1 and TRBJ1-2; the match to TRBD1 covers 10 bases. After removal of 5 bases from V and 4 bases from J, the junction contained 4 bases not matched to a gene. The germline V gene has CDR1 SQVTM and CDR2 ANQGSEA. The CDR3 contains 13 residues. The chain's CDR3 is CSVPTGGVYGYTF. The CDR3 DNA reads TGCAGCGTTCCGACAGGGGGCGTCTATGGCTACACCTTC.

The chain carries TRBV4-1 and TRBJ2-5; TRBD2 is a possible D gene (5 bases). Between the trimmed V and J ends, which lost 4 bases and 5 bases, there was a span of 20 bases. The CDR3 sequence is 16 residues long. The germline gives CDR1 MGHRA, CDR2 YSYEKL. The CDR3 DNA follows: TGCGCCAGCAGCCCCCAACCCCGGACGGAGGAGGAGACCCAGTACTTC. Protein sequence: CASSPQPRTEEETQYF.

CDR3 sequence: CASSFPRETQYF. The CDR3 DNA sequence: TGTGCCAGCAGCTTTCCGCGAGAGACCCAGTACTTC. The chain links TRBV5-8 to TRBJ2-5; D not resolved. Between the trimmed V and J ends, which lost 2 bases and 4 bases, there was a span of 6 bases. This CDR3 has 12 amino acids. The V gene's germline CDR1 is SGHTS and CDR2 YDEGEE.

The chain carries TRBV18 and TRBJ2-6, with 12 bases fitting TRBD1. The V segment lost 6 bases and the J segment 4 bases; nucleotides outside the gene matches: 7. The CDR3 has 17 residues. Germline V gene data show CDR1 as KGHSH and CDR2 as LQKENI. The CDR3 sequence is CASSSGQGAEGANVLTF. For the CDR3, the DNA is TGTGCCAGCTCGTCGGGACAGGGGGCGGAGGGGGCCAACGTCCTGACTTTC.